This paragraph reports one T cell receptor beta chain. Its antigen is as yet unknown. A read error is possible here, since a much larger clone lies one base away. Without the conserved terminal phenylalanine or tryptophan, this CDR3 likely stems from a read error. Noted time point: newly diagnosed GD, antithyroid drugs for less than 3 months. RNA isolated from PBMCs was used to make the TCR library. The TCR beta library used iRepertoire HTBI primers with Arm-PCR amplification of CDR3. TCRdb re-derived calls from the multiplex PCR reads in MiXCR, one entry per CDR3 protein. Here the sample spans hundreds of thousands of distinct CDR3 sequences, about 16% being singletons. This sample is drawn from a study of regulatory T cells in long-lasting Graves disease. Study-level results: Favored usage of TRBV28, TRBJ1-2 and TRBJ2-5 was recorded in persistent disease.

This CDR3 is 14 amino acids long. V gave up 7 bases and J gave up 4 bases, with 16 bases separating them. CDR1 and CDR2 (germline): MNHEY, SVGEGT. These data were also reused for a study on T cells in Graves' hyperthyroidism and ophthalmopathy. As that report states: Initially, a first-round RT-PCR of the TCR CDR3 employed the HTBI primer set. Blood held most thyroid clonotypes expanded above 0.001 frequency.

Sample: peripheral blood mononuclear cells (PBMCs), taken at new diagnosis, from a patient treated with antithyroid drugs. The sequence was collected from a woman between 25 and 40 years old with Graves disease. The chain recombines TRBV6-2 or TRBV6-3 with TRBJ1-1, with D perhaps TRBD1 (6 bases). In nucleotides, the CDR3 is TGTGCCAGCACAGAGGGGGGCACTAGCACTGAAGCTTTCTCT. The encoded protein is CASTEGGTSTEAFS.